One and the same sample provided the 8 T cell receptor beta chains below, sequenced in a study of cytomegalovirus exposure and HLA in healthy donors. The table came from immunoSEQ multiplex PCR; TCRdb's copy has only in-frame clones and leaves some out. The sample includes fewer than 350,000 clones, approximately 90% of them seen just once. Sequenced material: PBMCs. All receptors come from a woman aged 18-29 years in good health and CMV-seronegative.

The J gene is TRBJ1-2, the V gene TRBV28; the D gene is possibly TRBD1 (6 bases). With 8 bases removed from V and 2 bases from J, the gap between germline ends came to 24 bases. This CDR3 is built from 17 residues. CDR1 is MDHEN, CDR2 SYDVKM, per germline. CDR3 amino acids: CASEGTPGTLINYGYTF. The CDR3 bases are TGTGCCAGCGAGGGGACACCCGGTACGCTCATAAACTATGGCTACACCTTC.

The chain employs TRBV19 and TRBJ2-1; 11 positions agree with TRBD2. CDR3 length: 16 amino acids. After removal of 5 bases from V and 10 bases from J, the junction contained 13 bases not matched to a gene. Per germline, CDR1 LNHDA and CDR2 SQIVND (reference sequence). The DNA for the CDR3 is TGTGCCAGTAGTTGGAATACCGGGACTAGCGGCACAGAGCAGTTCTTC. Translated, it gives CASSWNTGTSGTEQFF.

This clone came up once. This rearrangement joins TRBV19 to TRBJ2-5; 15 bases are a match to TRBD2. Germline V gene sequence: CDR1 LNHDA, CDR2 SQIVND (reference sequence). The CDR3 is 17 amino acids. The V and J ends lost 1 base and 5 bases, in that order; junction bases with no gene match: 5. The CDR3 DNA sequence: TGTGCCAGTAGTATAGGGACTAGCGGGAGGGCCGTGGAGACCCAGTACTTC. It codes for CASSIGTSGRAVETQYF.

The chain employs TRBV27 and TRBJ2-5; weak D call: TRBD1 (6 bases). The CDR3 loop spans 14 amino acids. CDR1 and CDR2 (germline): MNHEY, SMNVEV (reference sequence). Trimming removed 5 bases from V and 3 bases from J, with 13 bases in between. The CDR3 here is CASSPLQGEETQYF. The CDR3 bases are TGTGCCAGCAGTCCATTACAGGGTGAAGAGACCCAGTACTTC.

The chain couples TRBV4-2 to TRBJ2-1; TRBD2 matches 10 bases. The CDR3 is made up of 18 amino acids. Losses at the gene ends were 3 bases for V and 5 bases for J; bases not matched to a gene: 13. The germline CDR1 and CDR2 sequences are LGHNA and YNFKEQ. CDR3 nucleotides: TGTGCCAGCAGCCAGGACCCGGGCCTAGCGGGAGACCACAATGAGCAGTTCTTC. Translated: CASSQDPGLAGDHNEQFF.

The genes are TRBV4-3 and TRBJ2-7; a possible D gene is TRBD2 (5 bases). V was trimmed by 1 base and J by 3 bases, leaving 16 bases between them. The length of the CDR3 is 16 residues. From germline, CDR1 is LGHNA and CDR2 YSLEER. CDR3 loop: CASSQVIGLTHYEQYF. The CDR3 region has the DNA TGCGCCAGCAGCCAAGTCATAGGACTCACCCACTACGAGCAGTACTTC.

This clone appeared once. This chain links TRBV9 with TRBJ2-7; maybe TRBD2 (6 bases). V lost 2 bases, J lost 0 bases, and 15 bases lay in between. The CDR3 loop spans 16 amino acids. The V gene's germline CDR1 is SGDLS and CDR2 YYNGEE. The CDR3 loop is CASSVSGGASSYEQYF. CDR3 in DNA: TGTGCCAGCAGCGTGTCTGGCGGGGCTAGCTCCTACGAGCAGTACTTC.

The rearrangement uses TRBV27 and TRBJ1-4, with D possibly being TRBD1 (5 bases). V lost 1 base and J lost 8, with 11 bases in between. The CDR3 extends over 14 amino acids. Germline V lookup: CDR1 MNHEY, CDR2 SMNVEV (reference sequence). In nucleotides, the CDR3 is TGTGCCAGCAGTTTATGGGGGGACGAAGAAAAACTGTTTTTT. The encoded protein is CASSLWGDEEKLFF.